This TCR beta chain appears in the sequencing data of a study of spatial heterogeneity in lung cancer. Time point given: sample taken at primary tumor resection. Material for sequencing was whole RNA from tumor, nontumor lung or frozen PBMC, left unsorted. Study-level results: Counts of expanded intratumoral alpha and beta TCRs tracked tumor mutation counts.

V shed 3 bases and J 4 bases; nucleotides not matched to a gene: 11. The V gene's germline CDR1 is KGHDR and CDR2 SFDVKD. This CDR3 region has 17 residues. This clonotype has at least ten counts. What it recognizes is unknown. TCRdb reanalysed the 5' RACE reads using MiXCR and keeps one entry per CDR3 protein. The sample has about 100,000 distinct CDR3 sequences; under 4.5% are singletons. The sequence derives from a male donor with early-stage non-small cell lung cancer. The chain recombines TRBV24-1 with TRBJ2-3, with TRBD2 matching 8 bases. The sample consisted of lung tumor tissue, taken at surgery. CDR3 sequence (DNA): TGTGCCACCAGTGATCTCCAGAGCGGGAGTGGTGCAGATACGCAGTATTTT. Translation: CATSDLQSGSGADTQYF.